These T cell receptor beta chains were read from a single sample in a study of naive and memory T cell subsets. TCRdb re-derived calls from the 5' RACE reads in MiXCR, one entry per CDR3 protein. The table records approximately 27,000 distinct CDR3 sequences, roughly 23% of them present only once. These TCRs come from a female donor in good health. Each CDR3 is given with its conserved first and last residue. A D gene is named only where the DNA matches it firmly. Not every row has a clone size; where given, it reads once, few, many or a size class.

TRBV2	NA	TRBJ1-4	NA	CASSEAMAKNEKLFF	TGTGCCAGCAGTGAAGCGATGGCCAAGAATGAAAAACTGTTTTTT
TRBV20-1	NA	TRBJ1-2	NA	CSARDMTSVGNYGYTF	TGCAGTGCTAGAGATATGACAAGTGTTGGGAACTATGGCTACACCTTC
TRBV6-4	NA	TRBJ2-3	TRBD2	CANSDVAGGSTDTQYF	TGTGCCAACAGTGACGTTGCGGGAGGGAGCACAGATACGCAGTATTTT
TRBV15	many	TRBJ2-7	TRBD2	CATSMTSGSDEQYF	TGTGCCACCAGCATGACTAGCGGGAGCGACGAGCAGTACTTC
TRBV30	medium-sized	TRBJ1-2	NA	CAWSAGPVYTF	TGTGCCTGGAGCGCGGGACCCGTCTACACCTTC
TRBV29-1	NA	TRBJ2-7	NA	CSVAPGSYEQYF	TGCAGCGTTGCCCCGGGATCCTACGAGCAGTACTTC
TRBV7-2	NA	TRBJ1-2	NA	CASSLAGPRDYTF	TGTGCCAGCAGCTTAGCCGGCCCTCGCGACTACACCTTC
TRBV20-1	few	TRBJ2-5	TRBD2	CSAPRVAGAGETQYF	TGCAGTGCTCCCCGGGTAGCGGGGGCGGGGGAGACCCAGTACTTC
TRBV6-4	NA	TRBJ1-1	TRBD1	CASSASFTGGTEAFF	TGTGCCAGCAGCGCATCTTTTACAGGGGGCACTGAAGCTTTCTTT
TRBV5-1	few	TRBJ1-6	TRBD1	CASSLGGDRSPLHF	TGCGCCAGCAGCTTGGGGGGGGACAGATCACCCCTCCACTTT
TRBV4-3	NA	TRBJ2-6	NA	CARSQEVASSGANVLTF	TGCGCCAGAAGCCAAGAGGTGGCCTCCTCTGGGGCCAACGTCCTGACTTTC
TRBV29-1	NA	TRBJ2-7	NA	CSVRELTGEQYF	TGCAGCGTACGGGAGCTAACGGGGGAGCAGTACTTC
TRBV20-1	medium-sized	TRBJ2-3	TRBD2	CSAYSGGRTDTQYF	TGCAGTGCCTATAGCGGGGGGCGCACAGATACGCAGTATTTT
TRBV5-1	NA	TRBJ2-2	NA	CASKDSDTGELFF	TGCGCCAGCAAGGATTCCGACACCGGGGAGCTGTTTTTT
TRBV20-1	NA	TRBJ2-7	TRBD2	CSAGPGLAGSKQYF	TGCAGTGCTGGACCGGGACTAGCGGGAAGCAAGCAGTACTTC
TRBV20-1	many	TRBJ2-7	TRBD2	CSAIRGGAYEQYF	TGCAGTGCTATTCGGGGGGGGGCGTACGAGCAGTACTTC
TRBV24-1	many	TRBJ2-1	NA	CATSAGSYNEQFF	TGTGCCACCAGTGCGGGGTCCTACAATGAGCAGTTCTTC
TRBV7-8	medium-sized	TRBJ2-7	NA	CASSLAHRSYEQYF	TGTGCCAGCAGCTTAGCGCACCGATCCTACGAGCAGTACTTC
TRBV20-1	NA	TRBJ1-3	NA	CSARGGNTIYF	TGCAGTGCTAGAGGAGGAAACACCATATATTTT
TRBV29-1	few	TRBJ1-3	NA	CSVGISGNTIYF	TGCAGCGTTGGGATCTCTGGAAACACCATATATTTT
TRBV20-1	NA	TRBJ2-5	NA	CSASRPSETQYF	TGCAGTGCTTCCCGGCCCTCGGAGACCCAGTACTTC
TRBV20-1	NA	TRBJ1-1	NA	CSAIQGRLGTEAFF	TGCAGTGCTATCCAGGGTAGGTTGGGCACTGAAGCTTTCTTT
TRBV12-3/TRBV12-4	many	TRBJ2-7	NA	CASSLSLNEQYF	TGTGCCAGCAGTTTAAGTTTAAACGAGCAGTACTTC
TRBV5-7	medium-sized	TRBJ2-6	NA	CASSLADRLPSGANVLTF	TGTGCCAGCAGCTTGGCCGACAGATTACCCTCTGGGGCCAACGTCCTGACTTTC
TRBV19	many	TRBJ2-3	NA	CASSRLGVTDTQYF	TGTGCCAGTAGCCGACTAGGGGTCACAGATACGCAGTATTTT
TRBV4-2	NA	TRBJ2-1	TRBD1	CASSLRPGQYMEQFF	TGTGCCAGCAGCCTACGACCGGGACAGTACATGGAGCAGTTCTTC
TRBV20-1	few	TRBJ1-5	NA	CSAPQGHGQPQHF	TGCAGTGCACCCCAGGGCCACGGCCAGCCCCAGCATTTT
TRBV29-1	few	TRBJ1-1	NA	CSVSKGGIEAFF	TGCAGCGTTTCGAAAGGGGGGATTGAAGCTTTCTTT
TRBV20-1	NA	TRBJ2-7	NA	CSAREDSYEQYF	TGCAGTGCTAGAGAGGACAGCTACGAGCAGTACTTC
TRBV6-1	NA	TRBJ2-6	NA	CASSEDNSGANVLTF	TGTGCCAGCAGTGAGGACAACTCTGGGGCCAACGTCCTGACTTTC
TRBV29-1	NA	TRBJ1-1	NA	CSVRDLGEAFF	TGCAGCGTTCGGGACCTGGGGGAAGCTTTCTTT
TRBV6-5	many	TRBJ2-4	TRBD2	CASSYSIAGAGKNIQYF	TGTGCCAGCAGTTACTCGATAGCGGGGGCGGGCAAAAACATTCAGTACTTC
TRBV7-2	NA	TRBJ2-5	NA	CASSPGVETQYF	TGTGCCAGCAGCCCAGGGGTAGAGACCCAGTACTTC
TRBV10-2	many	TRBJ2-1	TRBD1	CASSEFGTDYNEQFF	TGCGCCAGCAGTGAGTTCGGGACAGACTACAATGAGCAGTTCTTC
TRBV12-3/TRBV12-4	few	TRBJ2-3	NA	CASSLVVAEGYTDTQYF	TGTGCCAGCAGTTTGGTGGTCGCGGAGGGGTACACAGATACGCAGTATTTT
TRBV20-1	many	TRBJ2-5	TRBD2	CSASPGEGLKTQYF	TGCAGTGCTAGCCCCGGGGAGGGGTTGAAGACCCAGTACTTC
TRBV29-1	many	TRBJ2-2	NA	CSVKNPGATGELFF	TGCAGCGTGAAAAACCCAGGGGCCACCGGGGAGCTGTTTTTT
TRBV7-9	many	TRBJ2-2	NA	CASSLSEGNSAGELFF	TGTGCCAGCAGCTTATCGGAGGGAAATTCCGCCGGGGAGCTGTTTTTT
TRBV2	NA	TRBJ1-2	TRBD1	CASSEAAGQGGGYAF	TGTGCCAGCAGTGAAGCGGCTGGACAGGGAGGAGGCTACGCCTTC
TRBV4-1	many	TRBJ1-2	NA	CASSQTILDYGYTF	TGCGCCAGCAGCCAAACAATTCTCGACTATGGCTACACCTTC
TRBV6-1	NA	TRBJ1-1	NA	CASSEWVYTEAFF	TGTGCCAGCAGTGAATGGGTCTACACTGAAGCTTTCTTT
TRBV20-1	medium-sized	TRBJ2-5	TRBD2	CSATGLAGTAIQETQYF	TGCAGTGCCACTGGACTAGCGGGGACCGCGATACAAGAGACCCAGTACTTC
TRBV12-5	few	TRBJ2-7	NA	CASDPITGQYF	TGTGCTAGTGATCCTATTACCGGGCAGTACTTC
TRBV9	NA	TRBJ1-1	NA	CASSVQGHTEAFF	TGTGCCAGCAGCGTACAGGGGCACACTGAAGCTTTCTTT